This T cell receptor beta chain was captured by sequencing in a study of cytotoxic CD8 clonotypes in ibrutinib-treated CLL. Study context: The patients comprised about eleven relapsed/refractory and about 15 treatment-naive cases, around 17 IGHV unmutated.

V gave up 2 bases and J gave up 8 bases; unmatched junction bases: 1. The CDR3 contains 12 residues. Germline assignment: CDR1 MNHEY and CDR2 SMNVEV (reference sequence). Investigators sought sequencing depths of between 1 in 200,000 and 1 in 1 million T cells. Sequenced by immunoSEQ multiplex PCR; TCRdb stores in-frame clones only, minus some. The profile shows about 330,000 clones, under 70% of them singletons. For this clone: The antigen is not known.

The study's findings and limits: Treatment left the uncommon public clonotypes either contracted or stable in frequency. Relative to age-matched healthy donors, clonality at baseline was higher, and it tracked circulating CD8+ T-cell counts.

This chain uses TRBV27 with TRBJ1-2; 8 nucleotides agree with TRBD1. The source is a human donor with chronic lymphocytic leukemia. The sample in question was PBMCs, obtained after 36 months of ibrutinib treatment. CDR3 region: CASSLTGGGYTF. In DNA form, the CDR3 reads TGTGCCAGCAGTTTAACAGGGGGAGGCTACACCTTC.